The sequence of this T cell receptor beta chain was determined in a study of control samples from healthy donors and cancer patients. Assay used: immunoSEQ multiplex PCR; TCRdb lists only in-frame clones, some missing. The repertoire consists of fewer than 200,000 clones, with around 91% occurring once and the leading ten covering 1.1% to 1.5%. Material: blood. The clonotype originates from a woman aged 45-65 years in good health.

The CDR3 DNA reads TGCGCCAGCAGTCAGGACGGAGATACGCAGTATTTT. Amino acid sequence: CASSQDGDTQYF. The rearrangement links TRBV5-1 to TRBJ2-3; D not certain. The CDR3 is made up of 12 amino acids. Trimming pared 5 bases from V and 5 bases from J, leaving 9 bases between. Germline V lookup: CDR1 SGHRS, CDR2 YFSETQ.